These 7 T cell receptor beta chains originate from one sample sequenced in a study of identical twins. Each CDR3 protein is one row after TCRdb ran MiXCR on the 5' RACE reads. The sample gives roughly 290,000 distinct CDR3 sequences, roughly 8.6% of which show up once; around 2.1% is in the top ten. These same records also appear under a second study, on yellow fever vaccine responses in identical twins.

Source material: memory (CD45RO+) T cells sorted from blood. The receptors were gathered from a woman younger than 30 in good health.

The genes are TRBV28 and TRBJ2-5, with a weak D call TRBD2 (5 bases). V was pared by 6 bases and J by 1 base, with 9 bases between. CDR3 size: 13 residues. Germline lookup yields CDR1 MDHEN and CDR2 SYDVKM. DNA for the CDR3: TGTGCCAGCAGGGGTAGCGCCCAAGAGACCCAGTACTTC. Protein product: CASRGSAQETQYF.

The rearrangement uses TRBV6-1 and TRBJ2-4; TRBD2 aligns across 10 bases. Unmatched junction bases numbered 5, after V lost 6 bases and J lost 3 bases. CDR1 and CDR2 (germline): MNHNS, SASEGT. The CDR3 runs to 15 residues. CDR3 DNA sequence: TGTGCCAGCAGCGAGCGGGGGGGGGGCAAAAACATTCAGTACTTC. Translating gives CASSERGGGKNIQYF.

This clonotype was found a few times. The chain recombines TRBV25-1 with TRBJ2-4, with TRBD1 matching 8 bases. The germline gives CDR1 MGHDK, CDR2 SYGVNS. The V segment lost 5 bases and the J segment 3 bases; nucleotides outside the gene matches: 6. CDR3 size: 15 residues. The CDR3, as DNA: TGTGCCAGCAGTCCTCCGGGACAGGTCAAAAACATTCAGTACTTC. Its translation is CASSPPGQVKNIQYF.

This clonotype was counted ten times or more. The V gene is TRBV12-3 or TRBV12-4, the J gene TRBJ1-6; TRBD1 matches at 8 bases. The CDR3 sequence is 15 residues long. With V trimmed by 4 bases and J by 8 bases, 7 bases remained unmatched. CDR3 in amino acids: CASSSGQADHSPLHF. The CDR3 nucleotides are TGTGCCAGCAGTTCGGGACAGGCCGACCATTCACCCCTCCACTTT.

This clonotype was seen only a few times. The chain combines TRBV11-1 with TRBJ2-7; TRBD1 aligns across 10 bases. J lost 5 bases, V lost 6 bases, and 10 bases had no gene match. This CDR3 is 15 amino acids long. CDR1 and CDR2 from the germline V gene are SGHAT and FQDESV (reference sequence). The CDR3, as DNA: TGTGCCAGCAGTCGCACCGGGACAGGGGATCACGAGCAGTACTTC. Protein sequence: CASSRTGTGDHEQYF.

This clonotype was picked up a small number of times. The chain is built from TRBV25-1 and TRBJ1-3; D gene ambiguous. Trimming removed 5 bases from V and 2 bases from J, with 13 bases in between. This CDR3 spans 15 amino acids. Germline CDR1 reads MGHDK; CDR2 reads SYGVNS. The CDR3 loop reads CASSNVVDAGNTIYF. CDR3 in DNA: TGTGCCAGCAGTAACGTCGTGGACGCTGGAAACACCATATATTTT.

About this clonotype: An end of the junction differs from the germline gene, which may be a read error. The J gene is TRBJ2-2, the V gene TRBV20-1, with 13 bases aligning to TRBD2. The germline V gene encodes CDR1 DFQATT and CDR2 SNEGSKA (reference sequence). The CDR3 loop spans 17 amino acids. CDR3 sequence reads: CCAVPTSGRLNTGELFF. CDR3 coding DNA: TGCTGTGCTGTGCCGACTAGCGGGAGGCTAAACACCGGGGAGCTGTTTTTT.